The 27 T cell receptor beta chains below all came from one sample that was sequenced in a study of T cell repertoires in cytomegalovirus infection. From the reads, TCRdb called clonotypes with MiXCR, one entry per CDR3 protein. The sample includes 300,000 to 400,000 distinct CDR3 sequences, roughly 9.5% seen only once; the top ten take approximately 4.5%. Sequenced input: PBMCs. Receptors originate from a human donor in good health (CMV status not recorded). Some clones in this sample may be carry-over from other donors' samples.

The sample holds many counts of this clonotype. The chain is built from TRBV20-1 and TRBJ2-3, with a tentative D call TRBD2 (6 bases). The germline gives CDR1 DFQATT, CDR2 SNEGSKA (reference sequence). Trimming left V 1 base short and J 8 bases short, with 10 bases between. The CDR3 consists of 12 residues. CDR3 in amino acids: CSARGQGGTQYF. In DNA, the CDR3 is TGCAGTGCTAGAGGTCAGGGAGGTACGCAGTATTTT.

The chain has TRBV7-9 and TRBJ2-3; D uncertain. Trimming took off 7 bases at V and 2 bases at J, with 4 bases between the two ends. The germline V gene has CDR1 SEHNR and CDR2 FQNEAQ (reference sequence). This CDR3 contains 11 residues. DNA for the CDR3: TGTGCCAGCACTAACACAGATACGCAGTATTTT. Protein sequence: CASTNTDTQYF.

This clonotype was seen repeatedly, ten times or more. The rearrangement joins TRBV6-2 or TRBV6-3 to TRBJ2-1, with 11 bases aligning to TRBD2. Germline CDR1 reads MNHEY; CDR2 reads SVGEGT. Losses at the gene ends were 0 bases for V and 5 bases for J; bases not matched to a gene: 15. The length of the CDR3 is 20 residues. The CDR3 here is CASSYSLGQSPGLADNEQFF. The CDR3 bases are TGTGCCAGCAGTTACTCACTGGGACAGAGCCCGGGACTAGCGGACAATGAGCAGTTCTTC.

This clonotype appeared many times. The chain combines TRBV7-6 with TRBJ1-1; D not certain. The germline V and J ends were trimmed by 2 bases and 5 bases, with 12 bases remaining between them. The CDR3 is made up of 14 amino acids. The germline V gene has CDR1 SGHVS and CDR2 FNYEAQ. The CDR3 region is CASSLKRALTEAFF. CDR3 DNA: TGTGCCAGCAGCTTAAAACGGGCTTTGACTGAAGCTTTCTTT.

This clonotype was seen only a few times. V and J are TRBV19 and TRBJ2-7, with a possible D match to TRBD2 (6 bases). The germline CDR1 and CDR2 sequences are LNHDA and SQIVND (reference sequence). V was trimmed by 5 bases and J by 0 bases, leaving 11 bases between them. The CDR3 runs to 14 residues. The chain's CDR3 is CASSSGRLSYEQYF. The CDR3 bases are TGTGCCAGTAGTTCGGGGAGGCTCTCCTACGAGCAGTACTTC.

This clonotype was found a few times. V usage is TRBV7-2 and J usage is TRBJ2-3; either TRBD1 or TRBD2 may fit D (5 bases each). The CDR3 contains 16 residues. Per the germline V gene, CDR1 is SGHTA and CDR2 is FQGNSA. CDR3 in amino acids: CAFREGPEGSTDTQYF. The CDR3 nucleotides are TGTGCGTTCCGTGAGGGACCTGAGGGGAGCACAGATACGCAGTATTTT.

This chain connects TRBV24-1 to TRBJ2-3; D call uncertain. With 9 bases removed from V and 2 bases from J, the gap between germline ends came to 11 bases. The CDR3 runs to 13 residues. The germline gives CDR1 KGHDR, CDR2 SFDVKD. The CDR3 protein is CATCGLPTDTQYF. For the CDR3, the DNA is TGTGCCACCTGTGGTCTTCCCACAGATACGCAGTATTTT.

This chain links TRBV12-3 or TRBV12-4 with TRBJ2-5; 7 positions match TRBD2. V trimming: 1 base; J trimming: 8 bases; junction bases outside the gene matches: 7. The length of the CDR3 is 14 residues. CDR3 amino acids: CASSLVGGRGTQYF. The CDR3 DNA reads TGTGCCAGCAGTTTAGTCGGCGGGAGAGGAACCCAGTACTTC.

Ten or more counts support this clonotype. The CDR3 is CASSGPVGTRYNEQFF. CDR3 nucleotides: TGTGCCAGCAGTGGGCCCGTCGGGACTAGGTACAATGAGCAGTTCTTC. The chain has TRBV25-1 and TRBJ2-1; 8 nucleotides line up with TRBD2. The CDR3 extends over 16 amino acids. V lost 4 bases to trimming and J lost 4 bases; unmatched junction nucleotides: 9. Germline lookup yields CDR1 MGHDK and CDR2 SYGVNS. Full variable domain (outside the CDR3, taken from reference TRBV25-1 and TRBJ2-1): EADIYQTPRYLVIGTGKKITLECSQTMGHDKMYWYQQDPGMELHLIHYSYGVNSTEKGDLSSESTVSRIRTEHFPLTLESARPSHTSQYLCASSGPVGTRYNEQFFGPGTRLTVL.

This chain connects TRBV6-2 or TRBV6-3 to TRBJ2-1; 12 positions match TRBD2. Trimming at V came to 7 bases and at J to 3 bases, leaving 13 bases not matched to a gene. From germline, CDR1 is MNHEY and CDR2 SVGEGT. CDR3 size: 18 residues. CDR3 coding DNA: TGTGCCAGCACTAAACTCCGACTAGCGGGAGCGGTCTACAATGAGCAGTTCTTC. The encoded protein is CASTKLRLAGAVYNEQFF.

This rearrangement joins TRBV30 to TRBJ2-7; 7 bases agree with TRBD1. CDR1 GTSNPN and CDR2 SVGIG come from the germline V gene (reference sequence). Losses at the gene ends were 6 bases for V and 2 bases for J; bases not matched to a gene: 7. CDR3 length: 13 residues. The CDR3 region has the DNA TGTGCCTGCACTCGGGACAGCACCTACGAGCAGTACTTC. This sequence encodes CACTRDSTYEQYF.

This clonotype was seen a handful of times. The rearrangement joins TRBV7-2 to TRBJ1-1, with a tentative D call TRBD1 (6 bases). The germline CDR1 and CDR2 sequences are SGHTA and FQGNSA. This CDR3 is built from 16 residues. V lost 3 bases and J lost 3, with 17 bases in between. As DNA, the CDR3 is TGTGCCAGCAGCTTCCCCCCCCCCAGGGGACACACTGAAGCTTTCTTT. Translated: CASSFPPPRGHTEAFF.

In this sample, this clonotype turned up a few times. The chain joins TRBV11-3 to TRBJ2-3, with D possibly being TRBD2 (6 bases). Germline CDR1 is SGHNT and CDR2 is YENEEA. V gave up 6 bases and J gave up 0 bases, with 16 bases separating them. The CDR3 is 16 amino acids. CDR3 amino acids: CASSHRLGLSTDTQYF. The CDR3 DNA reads TGTGCCAGCAGTCACCGACTAGGCCTAAGCACAGATACGCAGTATTTT.

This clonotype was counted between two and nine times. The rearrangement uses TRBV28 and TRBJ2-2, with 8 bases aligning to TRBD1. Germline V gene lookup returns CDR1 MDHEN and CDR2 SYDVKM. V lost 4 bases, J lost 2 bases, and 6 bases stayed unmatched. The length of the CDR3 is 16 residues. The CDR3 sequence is CASSSSGTGNTGELFF. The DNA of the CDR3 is TGTGCCAGCAGTTCCTCCGGGACAGGAAACACCGGGGAGCTGTTTTTT.

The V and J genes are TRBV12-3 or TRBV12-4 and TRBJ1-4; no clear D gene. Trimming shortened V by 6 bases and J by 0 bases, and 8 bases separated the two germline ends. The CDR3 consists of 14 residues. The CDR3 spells CASSDSATNEKLFF. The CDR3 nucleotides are TGTGCCAGCAGCGACTCAGCAACTAATGAAAAACTGTTTTTT.

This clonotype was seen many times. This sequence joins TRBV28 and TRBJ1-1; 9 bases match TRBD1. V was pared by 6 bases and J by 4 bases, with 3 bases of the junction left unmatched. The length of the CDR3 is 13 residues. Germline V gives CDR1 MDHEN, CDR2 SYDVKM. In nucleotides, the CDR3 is TGTGCCAGCAGGAGGGACAGGGCCACTGAAGCTTTCTTT. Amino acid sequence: CASRRDRATEAFF.

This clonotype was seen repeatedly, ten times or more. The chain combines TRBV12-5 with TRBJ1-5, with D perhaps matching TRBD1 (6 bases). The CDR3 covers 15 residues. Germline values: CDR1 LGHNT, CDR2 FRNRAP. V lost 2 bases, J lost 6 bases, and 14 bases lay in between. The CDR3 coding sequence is TGTGCTAGTGGTTTGAGCGGCGTAGGGGGTCAGCCCCAGCATTTT. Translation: CASGLSGVGGQPQHF.

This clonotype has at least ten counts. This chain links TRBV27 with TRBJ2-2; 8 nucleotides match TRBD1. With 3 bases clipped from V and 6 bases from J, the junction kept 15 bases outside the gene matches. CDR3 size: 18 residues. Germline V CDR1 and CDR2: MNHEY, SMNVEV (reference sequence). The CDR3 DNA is TGTGCCAGCAGTTTGGGGTACAGGGGGGTTTCATTTGCCGGGGAGCTGTTTTTT. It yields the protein CASSLGYRGVSFAGELFF.

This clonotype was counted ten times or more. The CDR3 loop is CAGRGFSNTEAFF. The CDR3 nucleotides read TGTGCAGGGCGAGGGTTTTCGAACACTGAAGCTTTCTTT. The J gene is TRBJ1-1, the V gene TRBV7-2; D not resolved. The CDR3 runs 13 residues. Germline V gene data show CDR1 as SGHTA and CDR2 as FQGNSA.

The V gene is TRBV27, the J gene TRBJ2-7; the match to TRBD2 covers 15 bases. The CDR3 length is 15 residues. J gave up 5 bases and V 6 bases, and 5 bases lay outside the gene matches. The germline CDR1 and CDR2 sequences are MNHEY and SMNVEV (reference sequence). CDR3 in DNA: TGTGCCAGCAGCCTGGGACTAGCGGGGGGCCACGAGCAGTACTTC. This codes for CASSLGLAGGHEQYF.

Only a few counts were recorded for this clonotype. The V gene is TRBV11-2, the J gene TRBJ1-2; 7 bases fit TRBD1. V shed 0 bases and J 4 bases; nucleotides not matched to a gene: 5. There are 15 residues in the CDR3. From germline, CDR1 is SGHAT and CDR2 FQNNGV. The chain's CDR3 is CASSLEPGGVYGYTF. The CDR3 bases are TGTGCCAGCAGCTTAGAACCAGGGGGAGTCTATGGCTACACCTTC.

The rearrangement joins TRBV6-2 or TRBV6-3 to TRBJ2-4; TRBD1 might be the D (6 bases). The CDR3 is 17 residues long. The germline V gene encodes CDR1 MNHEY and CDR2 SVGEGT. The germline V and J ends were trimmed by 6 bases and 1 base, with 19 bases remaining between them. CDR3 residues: CASRSQQGISAKNIQYF. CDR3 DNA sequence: TGTGCCAGCAGATCCCAACAGGGTATTAGCGCCAAAAACATTCAGTACTTC.

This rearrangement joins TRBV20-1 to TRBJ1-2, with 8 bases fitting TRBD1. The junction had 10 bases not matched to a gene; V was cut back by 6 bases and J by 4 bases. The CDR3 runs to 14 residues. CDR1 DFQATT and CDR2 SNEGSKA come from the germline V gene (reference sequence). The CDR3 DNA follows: TGCAGTGCCTTAGCGGCAGGGGGCGCCTATGGCTACACCTTC. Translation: CSALAAGGAYGYTF.

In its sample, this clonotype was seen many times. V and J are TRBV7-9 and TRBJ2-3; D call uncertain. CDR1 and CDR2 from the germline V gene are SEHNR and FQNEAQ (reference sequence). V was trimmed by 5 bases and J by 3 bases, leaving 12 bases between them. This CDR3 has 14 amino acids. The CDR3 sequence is CASSPLVGTDTQYF. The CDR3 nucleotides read TGTGCCAGCAGCCCCCTGGTGGGGACAGATACGCAGTATTTT.

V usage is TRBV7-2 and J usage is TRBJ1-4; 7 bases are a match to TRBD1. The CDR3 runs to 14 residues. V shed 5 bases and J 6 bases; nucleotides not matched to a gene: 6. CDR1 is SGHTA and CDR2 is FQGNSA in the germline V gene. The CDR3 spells CASSLDRRDEKLFF. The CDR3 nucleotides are TGTGCCAGCAGCCTGGACAGGCGGGATGAAAAACTGTTTTTT.

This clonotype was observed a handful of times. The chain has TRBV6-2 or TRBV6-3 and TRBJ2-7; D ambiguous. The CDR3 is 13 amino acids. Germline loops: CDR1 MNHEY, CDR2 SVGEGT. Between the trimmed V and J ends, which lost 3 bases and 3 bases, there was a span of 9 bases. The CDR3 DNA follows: TGTGCCAGCAGTTATCTGGGCCGCTACGAGCAGTACTTC. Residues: CASSYLGRYEQYF.

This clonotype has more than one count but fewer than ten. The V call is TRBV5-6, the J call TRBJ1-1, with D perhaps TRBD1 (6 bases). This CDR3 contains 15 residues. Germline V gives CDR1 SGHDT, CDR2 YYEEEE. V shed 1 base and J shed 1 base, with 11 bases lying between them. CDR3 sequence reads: CASSLLGGRNTEAFF. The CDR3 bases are TGTGCCAGCAGCTTGTTGGGGGGCAGGAACACTGAAGCTTTCTTT.